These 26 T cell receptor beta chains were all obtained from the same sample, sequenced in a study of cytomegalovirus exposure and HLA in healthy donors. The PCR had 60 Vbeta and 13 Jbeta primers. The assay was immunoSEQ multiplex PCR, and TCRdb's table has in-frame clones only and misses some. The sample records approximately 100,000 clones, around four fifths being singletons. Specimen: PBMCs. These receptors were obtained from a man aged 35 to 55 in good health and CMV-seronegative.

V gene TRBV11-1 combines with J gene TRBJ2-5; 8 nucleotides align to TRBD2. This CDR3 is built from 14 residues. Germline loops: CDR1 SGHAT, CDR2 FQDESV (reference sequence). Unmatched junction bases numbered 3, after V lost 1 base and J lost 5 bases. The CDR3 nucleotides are TGTGCCAGCAGCTTAGTTGCTAGCGGGGAGACCCAGTACTTC. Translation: CASSLVASGETQYF.

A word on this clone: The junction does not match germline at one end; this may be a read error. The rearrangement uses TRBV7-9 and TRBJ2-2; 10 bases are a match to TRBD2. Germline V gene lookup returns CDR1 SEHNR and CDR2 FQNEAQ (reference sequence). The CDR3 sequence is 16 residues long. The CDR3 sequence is CSSSSLAGWNTGELFF. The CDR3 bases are TGTTCCAGCAGCTCACTAGCGGGGTGGAACACCGGGGAGCTGTTTTTT.

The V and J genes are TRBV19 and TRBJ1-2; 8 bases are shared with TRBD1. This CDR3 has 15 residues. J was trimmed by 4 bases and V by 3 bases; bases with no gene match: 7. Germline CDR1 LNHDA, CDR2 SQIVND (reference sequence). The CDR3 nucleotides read TGTGCCAGTAGTATGGGACAGGCCCTTTTCTATGGCTACACCTTC. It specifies CASSMGQALFYGYTF.

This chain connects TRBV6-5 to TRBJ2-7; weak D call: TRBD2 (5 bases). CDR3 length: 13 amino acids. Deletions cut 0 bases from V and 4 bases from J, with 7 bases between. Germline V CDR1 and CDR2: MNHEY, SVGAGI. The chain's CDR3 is CASSYSRGYEQYF. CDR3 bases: TGTGCCAGCAGTTACTCGAGAGGGTACGAGCAGTACTTC.

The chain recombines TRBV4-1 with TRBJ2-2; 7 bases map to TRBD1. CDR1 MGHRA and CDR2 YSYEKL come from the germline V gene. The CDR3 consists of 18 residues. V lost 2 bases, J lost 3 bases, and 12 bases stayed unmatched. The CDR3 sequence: CASSQSLQGRSYTGELFF. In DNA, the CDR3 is TGCGCCAGCAGCCAATCACTACAGGGGCGGTCGTACACCGGGGAGCTGTTTTTT.

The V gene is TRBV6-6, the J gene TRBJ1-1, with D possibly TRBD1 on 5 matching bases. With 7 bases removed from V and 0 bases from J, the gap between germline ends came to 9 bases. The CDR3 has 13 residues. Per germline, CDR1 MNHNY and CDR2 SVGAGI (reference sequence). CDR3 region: CASNRQLNTEAFF. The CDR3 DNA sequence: TGTGCCAGCAACAGACAGCTGAACACTGAAGCTTTCTTT.

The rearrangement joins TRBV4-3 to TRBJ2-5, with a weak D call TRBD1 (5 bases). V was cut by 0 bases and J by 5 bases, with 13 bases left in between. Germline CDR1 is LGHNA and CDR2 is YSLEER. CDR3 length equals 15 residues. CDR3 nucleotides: TGCGCCAGCAGCCAAGATACGGGCCGACAGGAGACCCAGTACTTC. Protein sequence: CASSQDTGRQETQYF.

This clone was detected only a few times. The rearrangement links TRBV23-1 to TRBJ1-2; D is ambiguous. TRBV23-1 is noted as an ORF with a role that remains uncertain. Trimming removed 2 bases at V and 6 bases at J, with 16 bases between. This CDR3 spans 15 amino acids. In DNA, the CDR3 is TGCGCCAGCAGTCAACCGTGTATAACTAAGGATGGCTACACCTTC. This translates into CASSQPCITKDGYTF.

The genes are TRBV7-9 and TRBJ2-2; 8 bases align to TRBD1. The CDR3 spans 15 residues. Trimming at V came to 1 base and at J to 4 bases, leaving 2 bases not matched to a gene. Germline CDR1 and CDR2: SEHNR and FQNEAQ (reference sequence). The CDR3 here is CASSLGTGSTGELFF. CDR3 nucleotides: TGTGCCAGCAGCTTAGGGACAGGGTCCACCGGGGAGCTGTTTTTT.

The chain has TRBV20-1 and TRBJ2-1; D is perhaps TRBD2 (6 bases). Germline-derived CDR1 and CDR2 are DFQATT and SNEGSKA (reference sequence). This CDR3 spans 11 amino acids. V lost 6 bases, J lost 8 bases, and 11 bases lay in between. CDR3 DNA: TGCAGTGCGACGACTAGTCATGAGCAGTTCTTC. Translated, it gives CSATTSHEQFF.

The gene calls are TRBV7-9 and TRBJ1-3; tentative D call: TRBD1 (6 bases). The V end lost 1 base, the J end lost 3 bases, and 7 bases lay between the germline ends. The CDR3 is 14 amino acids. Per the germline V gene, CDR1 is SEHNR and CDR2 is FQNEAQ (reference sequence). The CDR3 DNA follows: TGTGCCAGCAGCTTAGAACAGGGTGGAAACACCATATATTTT. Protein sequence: CASSLEQGGNTIYF.

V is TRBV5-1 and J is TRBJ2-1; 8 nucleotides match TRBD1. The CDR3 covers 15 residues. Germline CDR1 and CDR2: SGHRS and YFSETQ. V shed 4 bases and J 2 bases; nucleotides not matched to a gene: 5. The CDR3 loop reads CASSPGQGTYNEQFF. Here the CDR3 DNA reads TGCGCCAGCAGCCCTGGACAGGGAACCTACAATGAGCAGTTCTTC.

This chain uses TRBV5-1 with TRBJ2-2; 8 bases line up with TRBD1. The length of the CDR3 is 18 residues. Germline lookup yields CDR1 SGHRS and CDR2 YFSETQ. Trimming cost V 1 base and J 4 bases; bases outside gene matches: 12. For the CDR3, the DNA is TGCGCCAGCAGCTTGCGGCCTTCAGGGGGCCTGGGCACCGGGGAGCTGTTTTTT. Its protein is CASSLRPSGGLGTGELFF. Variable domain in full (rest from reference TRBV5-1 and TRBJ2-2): KAGVTQTPRYLIKTRGQQVTLSCSPISGHRSVSWYQQTPGQGLQFLFEYFSETQRNKGNFPGRFSGRQFSNSRSEMNVSTLELGDSALYLCASSLRPSGGLGTGELFFGEGSRLTVL.

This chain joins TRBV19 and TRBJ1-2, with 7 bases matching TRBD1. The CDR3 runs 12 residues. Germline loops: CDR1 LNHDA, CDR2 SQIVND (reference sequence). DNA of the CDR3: TGTGGTACGGGACAGAATAACTATGGCTACACCTTC. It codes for CGTGQNNYGYTF.

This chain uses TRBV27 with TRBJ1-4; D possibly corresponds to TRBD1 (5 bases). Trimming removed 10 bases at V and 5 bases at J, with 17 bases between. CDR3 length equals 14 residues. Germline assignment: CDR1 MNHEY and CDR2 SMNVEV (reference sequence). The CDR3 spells CATKIRGSNEKLFF. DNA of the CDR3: TGTGCCACCAAGATACGGGGGTCCAATGAAAAACTGTTTTTT.

CDR3 amino acids: CASSATGLTDTQYF. Written as DNA, the CDR3 is TGTGCCAGTAGTGCAACGGGACTTACAGATACGCAGTATTTT. The chain combines TRBV19 with TRBJ2-3; TRBD2 is a possible D gene (6 bases). The germline V and J ends were trimmed by 5 bases and 3 bases, with 12 bases remaining between them. The CDR3 runs 14 residues. Germline V CDR1 and CDR2: LNHDA, SQIVND (reference sequence).

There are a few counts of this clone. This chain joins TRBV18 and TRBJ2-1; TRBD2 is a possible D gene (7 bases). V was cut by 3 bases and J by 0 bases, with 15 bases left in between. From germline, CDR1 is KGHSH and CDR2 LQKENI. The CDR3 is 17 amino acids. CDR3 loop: CASSPSWGGASYNEQFF. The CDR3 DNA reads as TGTGCCAGCTCACCGTCTTGGGGGGGGGCCTCCTACAATGAGCAGTTCTTC. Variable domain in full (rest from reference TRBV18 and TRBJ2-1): NAGVMQNPRHLVRRRGQEARLRCSPMKGHSHVYWYRQLPEEGLKFMVYLQKENIIDESGMPKERFSAEFPKEGPSILRIQQVVRGDSAAYFCASSPSWGGASYNEQFFGPGTRLTVL.

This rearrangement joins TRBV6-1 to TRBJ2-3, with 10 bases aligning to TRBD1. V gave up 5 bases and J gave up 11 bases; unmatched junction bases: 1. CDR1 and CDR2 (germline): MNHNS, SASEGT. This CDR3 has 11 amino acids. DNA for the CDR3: TGTGCCAGCAGTAGGGACAGGGGGCAGTATTTT. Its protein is CASSRDRGQYF.

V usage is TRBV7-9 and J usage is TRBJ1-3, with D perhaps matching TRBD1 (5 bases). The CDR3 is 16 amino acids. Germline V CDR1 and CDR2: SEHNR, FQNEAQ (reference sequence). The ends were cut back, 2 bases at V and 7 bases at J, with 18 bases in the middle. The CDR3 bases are TGTGCCAGCAGCTTAACCGGGGGAGCTCGCCTGAACACCATATATTTT. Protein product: CASSLTGGARLNTIYF.

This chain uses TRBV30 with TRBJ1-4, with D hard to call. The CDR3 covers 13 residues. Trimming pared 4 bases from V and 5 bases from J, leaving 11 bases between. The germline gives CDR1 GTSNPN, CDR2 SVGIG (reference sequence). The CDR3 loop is CAWTEAQNEKLFF. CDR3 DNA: TGTGCCTGGACCGAAGCCCAAAATGAAAAACTGTTTTTT.

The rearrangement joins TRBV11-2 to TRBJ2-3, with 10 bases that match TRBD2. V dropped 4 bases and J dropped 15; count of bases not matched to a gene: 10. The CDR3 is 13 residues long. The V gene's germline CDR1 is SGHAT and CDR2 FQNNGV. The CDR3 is CASSSSGGPPSYF. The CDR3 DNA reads TGTGCCAGCAGCTCTAGCGGGGGACCGCCATCCTATTTT.

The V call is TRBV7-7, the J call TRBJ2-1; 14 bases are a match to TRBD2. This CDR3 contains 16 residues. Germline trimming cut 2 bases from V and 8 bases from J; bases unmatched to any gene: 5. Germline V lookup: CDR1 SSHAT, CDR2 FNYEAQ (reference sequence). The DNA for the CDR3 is TGTGCCAGCAGCTTACACCCGACTAGCGGGGGGGATGAGCAGTTCTTC. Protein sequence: CASSLHPTSGGDEQFF.

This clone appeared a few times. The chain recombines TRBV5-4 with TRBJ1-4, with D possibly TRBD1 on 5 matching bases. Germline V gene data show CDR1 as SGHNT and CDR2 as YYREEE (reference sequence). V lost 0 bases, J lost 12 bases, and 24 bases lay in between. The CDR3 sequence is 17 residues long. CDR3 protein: CASSLALGNKREGQLFF. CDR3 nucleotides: TGTGCCAGCAGCTTGGCTTTGGGCAATAAGAGGGAGGGGCAACTGTTTTTT.

The CDR3 sequence: CASKSGLRYEQYF. The DNA for the CDR3 is TGTGCCAGTAAGAGCGGCTTAAGGTACGAGCAGTACTTC. V usage is TRBV27 and J usage is TRBJ2-7, with D perhaps matching TRBD2 (5 bases). This CDR3 contains 13 residues. The germline V gene encodes CDR1 MNHEY and CDR2 SMNVEV (reference sequence). V was shortened by 9 bases and J by 4 bases, with 16 bases between the two germline ends.

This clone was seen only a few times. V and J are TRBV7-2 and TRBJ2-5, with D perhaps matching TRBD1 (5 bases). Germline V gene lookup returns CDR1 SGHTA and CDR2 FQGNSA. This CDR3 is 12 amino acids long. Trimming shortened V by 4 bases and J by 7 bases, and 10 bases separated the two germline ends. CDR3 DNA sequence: TGTGCCAGCAGCTCCCGCCAGGGGACCCAGTACTTC. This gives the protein CASSSRQGTQYF.

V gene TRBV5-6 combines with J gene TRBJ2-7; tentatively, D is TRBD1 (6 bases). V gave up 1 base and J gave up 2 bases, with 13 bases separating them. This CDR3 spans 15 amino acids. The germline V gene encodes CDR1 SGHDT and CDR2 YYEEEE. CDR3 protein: CASSLSGTTTYEQYF. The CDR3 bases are TGTGCCAGCAGCTTGTCCGGGACAACGACCTACGAGCAGTACTTC.